The present T cell receptor (beta chain) was sequenced within a study of tumor-infiltrating lymphocytes in primary liver carcinoma. Overall study context: Patients' primary liver carcinoma was surgically resected. The neoplasms were of stage T1-T3 N0M0, with dimensions of roughly 4.2 to 10 cm across. The number of productive TCRbeta reads per sample ranged from roughly 3.5 to 7.13 million and was similar across tissue types.

In regard to this clonotype: The junction departs from the called germline gene at one end, perhaps through a read error.

This CDR3 has 17 residues. CDR1 is SGHAT and CDR2 is FQNNGV in the germline V gene. cDNA specific to TCR beta was made from 500 ng of total RNA, with a constant-region primer employed for priming. Each TCR beta library was derived from three nested multiplex PCR rounds that employed slightly modified ARM-PCR. A C-beta reverse primer was combined with TRBV1-TRBV30 forward primers in the first two PCR rounds, and each round had approximately 10 cycles. Using its own MiXCR run on the multiplex PCR reads, TCRdb lists one record per CDR3 protein. The sample includes hundreds of thousands of distinct CDR3 sequences, 45% to 70% of them seen just once. The study extracted blood RNA from unsorted whole blood and also extracted germline DNA. Chronic HBV infection, untreated so far, was present in the patients.

The chain joins TRBV11-2 to TRBJ2-6; D perhaps matches TRBD2 (6 bases). The clonotype originates from a woman in her twenties or thirties with primary liver carcinoma and hepatitis B virus infection. Sequencing was carried out using peripheral blood. CDR3 in amino acids: CVSSLLAPHSGANVLTF. Here the CDR3 DNA reads TGTGTCAGCAGCTTACTAGCCCCGCACTCTGGGGCCAACGTCCTGACTTTC.